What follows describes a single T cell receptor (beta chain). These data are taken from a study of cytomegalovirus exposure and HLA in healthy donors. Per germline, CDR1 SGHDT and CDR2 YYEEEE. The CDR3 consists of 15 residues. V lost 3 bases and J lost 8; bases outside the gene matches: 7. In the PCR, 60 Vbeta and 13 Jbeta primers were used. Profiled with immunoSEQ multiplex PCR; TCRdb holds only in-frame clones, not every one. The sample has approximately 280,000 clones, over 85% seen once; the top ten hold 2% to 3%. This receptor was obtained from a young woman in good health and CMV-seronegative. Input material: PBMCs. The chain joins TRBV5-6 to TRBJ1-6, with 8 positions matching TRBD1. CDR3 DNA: TGTGCCAGCAGCTCCGACAGGGGTCGAGATTCACCCCTCCACTTT. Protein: CASSSDRGRDSPLHF. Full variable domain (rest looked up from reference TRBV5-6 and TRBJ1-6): DAGVTQSPTHLIKTRGQQVTLRCSPKSGHDTVSWYQQALGQGPQFIFQYYEEEERQRGNFPDRFSGHQFPNYSSELNVNALLLGDSALYLCASSSDRGRDSPLHFGNGTRLTVT.